The present TCR beta chain was sequenced within a study of blood T cell repertoires in COVID-19. In the authors' workflow: Reference gene primer amplification gave nucleated cell count estimates. Assay: immunoSEQ multiplex PCR; the TCRdb copy retains only in-frame clones and omits some. That table furnishes V, J and clone size, whereas the DNA furnished D and trimming. The table has some 47,000 clones, about 86% seen once. V lost 7 bases, J lost 3 bases, and 10 bases stayed unmatched. The CDR3 length is 17 residues. The V gene's germline CDR1 is MGHDK and CDR2 SYGVNS. The chain recombines TRBV25-1 with TRBJ2-6; 9 bases are shared with TRBD2. The clonotype was recovered from an elderly woman with acute or convalescent COVID-19. What was sequenced was peripheral blood. The CDR3: CASTLSGGSDGANVLTF. The CDR3 region has the DNA TGTGCCAGCACCTTAAGCGGGGGGTCTGATGGGGCCAACGTCCTGACTTTC.